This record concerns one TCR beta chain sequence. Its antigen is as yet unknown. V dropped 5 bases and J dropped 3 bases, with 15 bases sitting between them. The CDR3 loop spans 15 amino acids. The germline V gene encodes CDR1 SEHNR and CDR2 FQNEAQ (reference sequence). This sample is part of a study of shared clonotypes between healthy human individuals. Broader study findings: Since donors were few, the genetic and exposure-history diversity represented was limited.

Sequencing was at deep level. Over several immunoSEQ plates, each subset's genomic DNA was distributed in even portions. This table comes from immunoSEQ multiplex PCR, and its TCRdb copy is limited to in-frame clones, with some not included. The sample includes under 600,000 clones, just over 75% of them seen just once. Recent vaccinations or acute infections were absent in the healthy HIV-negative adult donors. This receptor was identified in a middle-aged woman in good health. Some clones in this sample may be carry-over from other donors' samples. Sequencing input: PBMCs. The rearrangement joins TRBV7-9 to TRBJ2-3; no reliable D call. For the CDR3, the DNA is TGTGCCAGCAGCCCCAAATCCAGGTTAACAGATACGCAGTATTTT. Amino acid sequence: CASSPKSRLTDTQYF.